The next 22 T cell receptor beta chains were all read from a single sample in a study of cytomegalovirus exposure and HLA in healthy donors. The PCR was carried out with 60 Vbeta primers and 13 Jbeta primers. Measured with immunoSEQ multiplex PCR; TCRdb has only the in-frame clones, and not every one. The data contain some 100,000 clones, approximately 80% of them singletons. The specimen was PBMCs. The receptors originated from a man aged 50-60 years in good health and CMV-seropositive.

The DNA of the CDR3 is TGTGCCAGCAGTGAAGCGCTTGGCAGAAAGTCACCCCTCCACTTT. Translating gives CASSEALGRKSPLHF. The rearrangement links TRBV2 to TRBJ1-6; D ambiguous. V was trimmed by 0 bases and J by 10 bases, leaving 13 bases between them. CDR1 SNHLY and CDR2 FYNNEI come from the germline V gene. The CDR3 contains 15 residues.

V is TRBV2 and J is TRBJ2-7; 12 bases are a match to TRBD1. The CDR3 is made up of 15 amino acids. The V gene's germline CDR1 is SNHLY and CDR2 FYNNEI. V trimming: 3 bases; J trimming: 5 bases; junction bases outside the gene matches: 5. The CDR3 region is CASSEQGQGADEQYF. The CDR3, as DNA: TGTGCCAGCAGTGAGCAGGGACAGGGGGCGGACGAGCAGTACTTC. Based on the CDR3 plus reference TRBV2 and TRBJ2-7, the full variable domain is EPEVTQTPSHQVTQMGQEVILRCVPISNHLYFYWYRQILGQKVEFLVSFYNNEISEKSEIFDDQFSVERPDGSNFTLKIRSTKLEDSAMYFCASSEQGQGADEQYFGPGTRLTVT.

The chain has TRBV11-3 and TRBJ1-4; D not certain. V was cut by 7 bases and J by 4 bases, with 13 bases left in between. This CDR3 has 14 amino acids. The germline gives CDR1 SGHNT, CDR2 YENEEA. The CDR3 here is CASIVSRGNEKLFF. The CDR3 DNA sequence: TGTGCCAGCATCGTTAGTCGCGGTAATGAAAAACTGTTTTTT.

This clone was found once. V usage is TRBV15 and J usage is TRBJ2-2, with TRBD2 identical over 8 bases. J lost 7 bases, V lost 5 bases, and 15 bases had no gene match. The CDR3 runs to 17 residues. Germline V gene sequence: CDR1 LNHNV, CDR2 YYDKDF (reference sequence). CDR3 amino acids: CATSSEIGLAGHGELFF. The CDR3 coding sequence is TGTGCCACCAGCTCAGAGATCGGTCTAGCGGGCCACGGGGAGCTGTTTTTT.

The J gene is TRBJ1-1, the V gene TRBV2; D perhaps matches TRBD1 (5 bases). In germline, CDR1 is SNHLY, CDR2 FYNNEI. Trimming left V 3 bases short and J 7 bases short, with 12 bases between. The CDR3 sequence is 13 residues long. In nucleotides, the CDR3 is TGTGCCAGCAGTGATTCCGGCAGGGATGAAGCTTTCTTT. As protein: CASSDSGRDEAFF.

This clone was counted a few times. This rearrangement joins TRBV19 to TRBJ1-4; no clear D. This CDR3 is built from 14 residues. CDR1 LNHDA and CDR2 SQIVND come from the germline V gene (reference sequence). V lost 6 bases and J lost 0, with 8 bases in between. The CDR3 sequence is CASSREATNEKLFF. In DNA, the CDR3 is TGTGCCAGTAGCCGAGAAGCAACTAATGAAAAACTGTTTTTT. Based on the CDR3 plus reference TRBV19 and TRBJ1-4, the full variable domain is DGGITQSPKYLFRKEGQNVTLSCEQNLNHDAMYWYRQDPGQGLRLIYYSQIVNDFQKGDIAEGYSVSREKKESFPLTVTSAQKNPTAFYLCASSREATNEKLFFGSGTQLSVL.

Concerning this clone: Relative to the germline gene, one junction end is altered; a read error may explain this. J is TRBJ2-5 and V is TRBV4-1; TRBD2 matches at 10 bases. The CDR3 length is 16 residues. Germline V gene lookup returns CDR1 MGHRA and CDR2 YSYEKL. CDR3 amino acids: CASSQEGAGGQATQYF. The CDR3 DNA reads TGCGCCAGCAGCCAAGAAGGAGCGGGGGGGCAAGCGACCCAGTACTTC.

The V and J genes are TRBV5-4 and TRBJ2-3; D uncertain. This CDR3 contains 14 residues. Trimming shortened V by 4 bases and J by 0 bases, and 9 bases separated the two germline ends. Germline V gene lookup returns CDR1 SGHNT and CDR2 YYREEE (reference sequence). The CDR3: CASSPQSSTDTQYF. DNA of the CDR3: TGTGCCAGCAGCCCGCAGTCCAGCACAGATACGCAGTATTTT.

V usage is TRBV5-6 and J usage is TRBJ1-6; D gene unclear. Trimming shortened V by 2 bases and J by 5 bases, and 8 bases separated the two germline ends. The length of the CDR3 is 14 residues. Per the germline V gene, CDR1 is SGHDT and CDR2 is YYEEEE. The CDR3 DNA is TGTGCCAGCAGCTTAGGAGGGAATAATTCACCCCTCCACTTT. This translates into CASSLGGNNSPLHF.

The chain is built from TRBV2 and TRBJ1-3; D not certain. Germline-derived CDR1 and CDR2 are SNHLY and FYNNEI. The CDR3 is 12 amino acids. Trimming removed 6 bases from V and 4 bases from J, with 7 bases in between. The CDR3 region has the DNA TGTGCCAGCAGAAGCGAGGGAAACACCATATATTTT. Its protein product is CASRSEGNTIYF.

This clone was found a few times. The DNA of the CDR3 is TGTGCCAGCAGTTTAGACAGGCTCTCGAATGGCTACACCTTC. This codes for CASSLDRLSNGYTF. The chain couples TRBV28 to TRBJ1-2; possibly TRBD1 for D (6 bases). CDR3 length equals 14 residues. The V and J ends lost 2 bases and 6 bases respectively, with 13 bases between them. Germline V lookup: CDR1 MDHEN, CDR2 SYDVKM.

This clone came up a few times. The V call is TRBV25-1, the J call TRBJ2-2; tentative D call: TRBD2 (6 bases). This CDR3 region has 14 residues. Germline CDR1 is MGHDK and CDR2 is SYGVNS. Trimming removed 2 bases at V and 3 bases at J, with 7 bases between. CDR3: CASSEGGYTGELFF. For the CDR3, the DNA is TGTGCCAGCAGTGAAGGAGGGTACACCGGGGAGCTGTTTTTT. Variable domain in full (rest from reference TRBV25-1 and TRBJ2-2): EADIYQTPRYLVIGTGKKITLECSQTMGHDKMYWYQQDPGMELHLIHYSYGVNSTEKGDLSSESTVSRIRTEHFPLTLESARPSHTSQYLCASSEGGYTGELFFGEGSRLTVL.

The rearrangement joins TRBV9 to TRBJ1-2, with D tentatively TRBD1 (6 bases). Germline-derived CDR1 and CDR2 are SGDLS and YYNGEE. The CDR3 is made up of 13 amino acids. Trimming pared 0 bases from V and 7 bases from J, leaving 10 bases between. CDR3 nucleotides: TGTGCCAGCAGCGTAGGGGGGCCGCGTGGCTACACCTTC. Protein product: CASSVGGPRGYTF.

The chain uses TRBV28 and TRBJ1-2, with TRBD1 matching over 10 bases. V dropped 5 bases and J dropped 4; count of bases not matched to a gene: 7. Germline V CDR1 and CDR2: MDHEN, SYDVKM. The CDR3 has 15 amino acids. CDR3 bases: TGTGCCAGCAGTGAGACCAGGACAGGGGGCTATGGCTACACCTTC. It translates to CASSETRTGGYGYTF.

The CDR3 here is CASRRDYGSGNTIYF. The DNA for the CDR3 is TGTGCCAGCCGCCGGGATTACGGCTCAGGAAACACCATATATTTT. The V gene is TRBV2, the J gene TRBJ1-3; no clear D gene. Per germline, CDR1 SNHLY and CDR2 FYNNEI. Trimming removed 8 bases at V and 4 bases at J, with 18 bases between. The CDR3 contains 15 residues.

The chain couples TRBV19 to TRBJ1-4; TRBD1 matches 8 bases. V shed 4 bases, J shed 0 bases, and the junction held 4 bases outside the gene matches. The CDR3 runs to 16 residues. CDR1 is LNHDA and CDR2 is SQIVND in the germline V gene (reference sequence). CDR3: CASSTPRGPTNEKLFF. The CDR3 nucleotides read TGTGCCAGTAGTACCCCCAGGGGGCCAACTAATGAAAAACTGTTTTTT.

The gene calls are TRBV5-4 and TRBJ1-1; D is perhaps TRBD1 (5 bases). V shed 9 bases and J shed 7 bases, with 16 bases lying between them. Germline-derived CDR1 and CDR2 are SGHNT and YYREEE (reference sequence). The CDR3 is 12 residues long. This CDR3 is CANPIQANEAFF. DNA of the CDR3: TGTGCCAACCCAATACAGGCTAATGAAGCTTTCTTT.

The rearrangement uses TRBV5-1 and TRBJ2-5, with 9 bases aligning to TRBD1. TRBJ2-7 explains the end of the DNA better; the J call may be wrong. Per the germline V gene, CDR1 is SGHRS and CDR2 is YFSETQ. There are 16 residues in the CDR3. CDR3 residues: CASSLAGYRTGDEQYF. CDR3 in DNA: TGCGCCAGCAGCTTGGCTGGGTACAGGACAGGGGACGAGCAGTACTTC.

V usage is TRBV4-2 and J usage is TRBJ2-1; 10 bases align to TRBD2. Germline loops: CDR1 LGHNA, CDR2 YNFKEQ. This CDR3 is 14 amino acids long. With V trimmed by 2 bases and J by 5 bases, 0 bases remained unmatched. CDR3 region: CASSQSGGDNEQFF. CDR3 sequence (DNA): TGTGCCAGCAGCCAAAGCGGGGGGGACAATGAGCAGTTCTTC.

The genes are TRBV6-5 and TRBJ1-2, with TRBD1 matching over 8 bases. V dropped 5 bases and J dropped 3; count of bases not matched to a gene: 2. CDR1 MNHEY and CDR2 SVGAGI come from the germline V gene. The CDR3 sequence is 13 residues long. The CDR3 DNA reads TGTGCCAGCAGTAAACAGGGGGACTATGGCTACACCTTC. This translates into CASSKQGDYGYTF.

This chain connects TRBV19 to TRBJ2-3, with 7 positions matching TRBD2. The trim removed 9 bases at V and 4 bases at J, leaving 13 bases unmatched. Germline-derived CDR1 and CDR2 are LNHDA and SQIVND (reference sequence). The CDR3 has 15 amino acids. The CDR3 sequence is CASTFRGSWSDTQYF. As DNA, the CDR3 is TGTGCCAGCACCTTCCGCGGGAGTTGGTCAGATACGCAGTATTTT.

The V call is TRBV7-2, the J call TRBJ2-1; 7 bases line up with TRBD2. The trim removed 4 bases at V and 11 bases at J, leaving 5 bases unmatched. In germline, CDR1 is SGHTA, CDR2 FQGNSA. The CDR3 is 12 residues long. The CDR3, as DNA: TGTGCCAGCAGCTCCGGGGGGTCTAAGCAGTTCTTC. It encodes CASSSGGSKQFF.